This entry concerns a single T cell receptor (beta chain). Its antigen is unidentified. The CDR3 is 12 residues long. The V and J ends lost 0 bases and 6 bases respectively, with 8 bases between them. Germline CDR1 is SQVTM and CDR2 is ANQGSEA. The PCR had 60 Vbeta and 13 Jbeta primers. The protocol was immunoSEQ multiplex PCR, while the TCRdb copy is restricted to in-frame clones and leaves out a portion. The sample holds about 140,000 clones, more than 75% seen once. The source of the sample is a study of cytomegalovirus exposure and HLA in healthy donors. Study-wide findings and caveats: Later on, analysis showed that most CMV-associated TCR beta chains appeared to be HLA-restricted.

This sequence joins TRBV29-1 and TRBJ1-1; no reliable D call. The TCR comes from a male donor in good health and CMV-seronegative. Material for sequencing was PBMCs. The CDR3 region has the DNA TGCAGCGTTGAAGATTCTAAGCCTGAAGCTTTCTTT. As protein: CSVEDSKPEAFF.